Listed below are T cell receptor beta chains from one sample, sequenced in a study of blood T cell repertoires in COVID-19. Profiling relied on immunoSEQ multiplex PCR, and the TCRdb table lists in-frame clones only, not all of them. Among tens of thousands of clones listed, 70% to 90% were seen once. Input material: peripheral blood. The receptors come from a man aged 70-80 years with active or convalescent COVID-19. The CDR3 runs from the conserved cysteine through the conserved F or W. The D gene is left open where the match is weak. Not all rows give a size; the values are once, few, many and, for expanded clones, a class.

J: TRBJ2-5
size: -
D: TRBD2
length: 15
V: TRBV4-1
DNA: TGCGCCAGCAGCCTCCGACTAGCCTCGGCAGAGACCCAGTACTTC
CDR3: CASSLRLASAETQYF

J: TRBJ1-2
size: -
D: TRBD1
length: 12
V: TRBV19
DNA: TGTGCCACCGCGGACAGGGTATATGGCTACACCTTC
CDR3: CATADRVYGYTF

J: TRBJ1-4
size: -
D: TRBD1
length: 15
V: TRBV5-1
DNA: TGCGCCAGCAGCTTAAGACAGGGGATGGATGAAAAACTGTTTTTT
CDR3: CASSLRQGMDEKLFF

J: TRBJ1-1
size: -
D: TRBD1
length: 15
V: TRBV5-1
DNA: TGCGCCAGCAGCCCCCGACAGGGATTGAACACTGAAGCTTTCTTT
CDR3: CASSPRQGLNTEAFF

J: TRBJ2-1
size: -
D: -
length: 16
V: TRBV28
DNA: TGTGCCAGCAGTTGGGTGGGTAGCGGCAGTTACAATGAGCAGTTCTTC
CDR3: CASSWVGSGSYNEQFF

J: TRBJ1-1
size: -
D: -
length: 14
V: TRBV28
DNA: TGTGCCAGCAGTTCCGACGGGTTATACACTGAAGCTTTCTTT
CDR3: CASSSDGLYTEAFF

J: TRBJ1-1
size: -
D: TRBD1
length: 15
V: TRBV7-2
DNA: TGTGCCAGCAGCTATGACAGGGGTGCGAACACTGAAGCTTTCTTT
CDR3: CASSYDRGANTEAFF

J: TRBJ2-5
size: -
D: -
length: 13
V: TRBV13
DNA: TGTGCCAGCAGCTTAGTACGGCAAGAGACCCAGTACTTC
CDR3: CASSLVRQETQYF

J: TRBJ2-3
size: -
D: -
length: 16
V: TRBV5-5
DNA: TGTGCCAGCAGCCTCCAGGCTAGGGGGAGCACAGATACGCAGTATTTT
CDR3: CASSLQARGSTDTQYF

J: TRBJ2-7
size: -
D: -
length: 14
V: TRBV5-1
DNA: TGCGCCAGCAGCTTGGTGGCGGTCTCCTACGAGCAGTACTTC
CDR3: CASSLVAVSYEQYF

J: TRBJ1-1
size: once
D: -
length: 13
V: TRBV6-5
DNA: TGTGCCAGCAGCCCCAGGAGGGACGCTGAAGCTTTCTTT
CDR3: CASSPRRDAEAFF

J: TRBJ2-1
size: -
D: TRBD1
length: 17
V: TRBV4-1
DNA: TGCGCCAGCAGCCATAATACCGGGACAGGGTATAACAATGAGCAGTTCTTC
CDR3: CASSHNTGTGYNNEQFF

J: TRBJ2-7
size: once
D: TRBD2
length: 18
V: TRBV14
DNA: TGTGCCAGCAGCTCACCCACCACCAGCGACGGGGGGGCCTCCGAGCAGTACTTC
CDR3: CASSSPTTSDGGASEQYF

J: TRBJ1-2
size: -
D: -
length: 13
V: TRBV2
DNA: TGTGCCAGCAGTGAGTGGGCGCGCGCCGGCTACACCTTC
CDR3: CASSEWARAGYTF

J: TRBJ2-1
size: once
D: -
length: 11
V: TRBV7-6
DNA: TGTGCCAGCAGCTTCCGCAATGAGCAGTTCTTC
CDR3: CASSFRNEQFF

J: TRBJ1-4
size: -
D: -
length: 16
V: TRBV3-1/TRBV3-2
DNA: TGTGCCAGCAGCTCAACCCCCAGCGCAACTAATGAAAAACTGTTTTTT
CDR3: CASSSTPSATNEKLFF

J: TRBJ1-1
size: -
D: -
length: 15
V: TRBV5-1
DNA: TGCGCCAGCAGCTTGGAATGGGGCGAGAGGACTGAAGCTTTCTTT
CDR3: CASSLEWGERTEAFF

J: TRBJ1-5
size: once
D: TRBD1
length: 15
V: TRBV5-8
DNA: TGTGCCAGCACCCCAACTGACAGGGGGTATCAGCCCCAGCATTTT
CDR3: CASTPTDRGYQPQHF

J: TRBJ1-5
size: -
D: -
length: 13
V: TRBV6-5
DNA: TGTGCCTCAGGGCCAGGAGGCAATCAGCCCCAGCATTTT
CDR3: CASGPGGNQPQHF

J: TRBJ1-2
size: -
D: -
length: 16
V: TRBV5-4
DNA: TGTGCCAGCAGCTTGGTAGACCGCGGGACCTACTATGGCTACACCTTC
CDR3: CASSLVDRGTYYGYTF

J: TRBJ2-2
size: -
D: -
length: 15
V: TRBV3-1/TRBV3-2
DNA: TGTGCCAGCAGCACCCGTAGTGGGAACACCGGGGAGCTGTTTTTT
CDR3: CASSTRSGNTGELFF

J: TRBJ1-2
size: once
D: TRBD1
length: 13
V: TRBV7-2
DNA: TGTGCCAGCACCTGGGGACAGGGATATGGCTACACCTTC
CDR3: CASTWGQGYGYTF

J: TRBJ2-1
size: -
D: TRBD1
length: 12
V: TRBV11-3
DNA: TGTGCCAGCAGCTTAGGGGACAGAAAGCAGTTCTTC
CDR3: CASSLGDRKQFF

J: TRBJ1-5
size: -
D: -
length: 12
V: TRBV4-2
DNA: TGTGCCAGCAGCCGAGGACTTGGGCCCCAGCATTTT
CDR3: CASSRGLGPQHF

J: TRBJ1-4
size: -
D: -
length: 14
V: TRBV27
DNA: TGTGCCAGCAGTTTGGGGGGACTGAATGAAAAACTGTTTTTT
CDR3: CASSLGGLNEKLFF

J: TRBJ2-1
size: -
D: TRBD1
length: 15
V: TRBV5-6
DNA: TGTGCCAGCAGCCGAGGGCCGGACAGGGAACATGAGCAGTTCTTC
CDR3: CASSRGPDREHEQFF

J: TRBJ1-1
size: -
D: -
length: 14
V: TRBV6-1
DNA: TGTGCCAGCAGGGAAGGACAGAAGAACACTGAAGCTTTCTTT
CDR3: CASREGQKNTEAFF

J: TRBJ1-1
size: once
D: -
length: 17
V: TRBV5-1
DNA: TGCGCCAGCAGCTTGGATGGCCGGGGTTTGTCGAACACTGAAGCTTTCTTT
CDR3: CASSLDGRGLSNTEAFF

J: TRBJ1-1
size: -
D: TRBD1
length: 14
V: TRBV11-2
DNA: TGTGCCAGCAGTTTCTACAGGGGGAACACTGAAGCTTTCTTT
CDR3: CASSFYRGNTEAFF

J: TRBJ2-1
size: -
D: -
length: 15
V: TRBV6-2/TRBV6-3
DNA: TGTGCCAGCAGTTACTCATCGGGGGTCTACAATGAGCAGTTCTTC
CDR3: CASSYSSGVYNEQFF

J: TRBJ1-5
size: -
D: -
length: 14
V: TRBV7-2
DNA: TGTGCCAGCAGCAGCAGGGGAGGCAATCAGCCCCAGCATTTT
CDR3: CASSSRGGNQPQHF

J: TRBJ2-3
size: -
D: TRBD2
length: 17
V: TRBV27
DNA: TGTGCCAGCAGTTTATCCCCAACTAGCGGGGGAACAGATACGCAGTATTTT
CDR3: CASSLSPTSGGTDTQYF

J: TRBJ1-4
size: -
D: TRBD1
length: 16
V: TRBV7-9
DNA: TGTGCCAGCAGCCCTGGGACAGGGGGCCTTTTTGAAAAACTGTTTTTT
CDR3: CASSPGTGGLFEKLFF

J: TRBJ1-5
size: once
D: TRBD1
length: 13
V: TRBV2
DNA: TGTGCCAGCAGCACAGGGGTTTCTCAGCCCCAGCATTTT
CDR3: CASSTGVSQPQHF

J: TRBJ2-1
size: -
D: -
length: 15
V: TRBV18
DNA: TGTGCCAGCTCACCACCGGCAGGTTTGGACAATGAGCAGTTCTTC
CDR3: CASSPPAGLDNEQFF

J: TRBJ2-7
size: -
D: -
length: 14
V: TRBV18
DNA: TGTGCCAGCTCACCATATAAGGGGTCGTACGAGCAGTACTTC
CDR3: CASSPYKGSYEQYF

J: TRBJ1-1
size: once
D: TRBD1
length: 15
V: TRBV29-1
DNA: TGCAGCGTTGAAGGTCGGACAGGGGGGAGCACTGAAGCTTTCTTT
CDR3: CSVEGRTGGSTEAFF

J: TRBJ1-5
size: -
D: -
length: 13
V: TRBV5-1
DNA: TGCGCCAGCAGCCCCAGCGGCGGGTGGCCCCAGCATTTT
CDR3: CASSPSGGWPQHF

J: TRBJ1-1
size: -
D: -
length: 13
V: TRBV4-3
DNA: TGCGCCAGCAGCCAAGATTGGGCAGACGAAGCTTTCTTT
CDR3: CASSQDWADEAFF

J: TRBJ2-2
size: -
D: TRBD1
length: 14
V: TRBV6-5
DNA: TGTGCCACCTCGGACAGGGATAACACCGGGGAGCTGTTTTTT
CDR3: CATSDRDNTGELFF

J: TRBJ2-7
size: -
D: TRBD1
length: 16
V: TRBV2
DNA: TGTGCCAGCAGTGTTGGGCCGGGACAGGGTTCCTACGAGCAGTACTTC
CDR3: CASSVGPGQGSYEQYF

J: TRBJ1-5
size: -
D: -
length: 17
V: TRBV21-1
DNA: TGTGCCAGCAGCAAAGGCCGGGACAGGGAGGGCAATCAGCCCCAGCATTTT
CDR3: CASSKGRDREGNQPQHF

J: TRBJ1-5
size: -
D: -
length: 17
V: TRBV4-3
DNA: TGCGCCAGCAGCCAAGATCTCGGCAGGGGTAGCAATCAGCCCCAGCATTTT
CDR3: CASSQDLGRGSNQPQHF

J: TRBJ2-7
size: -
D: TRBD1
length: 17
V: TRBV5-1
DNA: TGCGCCAGCAGCCCCATCCTAGGGGGGACAGGGGGCGACGAGCAGTACTTC
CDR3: CASSPILGGTGGDEQYF

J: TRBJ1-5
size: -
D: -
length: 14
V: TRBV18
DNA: TGTGCCAGCTCTCCAACCTATAGCAATCAGCCCCAGCATTTT
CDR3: CASSPTYSNQPQHF

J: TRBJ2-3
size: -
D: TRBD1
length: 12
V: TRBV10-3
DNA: TGTGCCAACGGACAGGGTACAGATACGCAGTATTTT
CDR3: CANGQGTDTQYF

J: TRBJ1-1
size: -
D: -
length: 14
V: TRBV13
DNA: TGTGCCAGCAGCTTAGGGAAACCCGCCCGAGGGGCTTTCTTT
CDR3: CASSLGKPARGAFF

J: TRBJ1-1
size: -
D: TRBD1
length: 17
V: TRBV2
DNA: TGTGCCAGCAGTGAACCCTTCCCGGACAGGGGGAACACTGAAGCTTTCTTT
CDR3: CASSEPFPDRGNTEAFF

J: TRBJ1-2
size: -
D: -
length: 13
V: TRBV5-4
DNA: TGTGCCAGCAGCTTGGAGTCCGGGGAGGGCTACACCTTC
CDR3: CASSLESGEGYTF

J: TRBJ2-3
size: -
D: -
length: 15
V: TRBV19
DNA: TGTGCCACCGCGACCAATGGGCTCAGCACAGATACGCAGTATTTT
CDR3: CATATNGLSTDTQYF

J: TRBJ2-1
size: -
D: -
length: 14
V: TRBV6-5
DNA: TGTGCCAGCGGTCCCCAAACGACAGTCAATGAGCAGTTCTTC
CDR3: CASGPQTTVNEQFF

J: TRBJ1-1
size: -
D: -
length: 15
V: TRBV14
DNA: TGTGCCAGCAGCCAAGTTTCCAGGTTTTCAGCTGAAGCTTTCTTT
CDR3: CASSQVSRFSAEAFF

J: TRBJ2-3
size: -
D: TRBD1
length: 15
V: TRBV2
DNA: TGTGCCAGCAGTGGACAGGGGGCCCGCACAGATACGCAGTATTTT
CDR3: CASSGQGARTDTQYF

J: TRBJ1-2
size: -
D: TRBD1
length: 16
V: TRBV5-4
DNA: TGTGCCAGCAGCATCCCCGGGACAGGAAGGGGTTATGGCTACACCTTC
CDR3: CASSIPGTGRGYGYTF

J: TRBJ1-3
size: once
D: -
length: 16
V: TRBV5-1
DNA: TGCGCCAGCAGCTCCCTGCCGGACTTCTCTGGAAACACCATATATTTT
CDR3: CASSSLPDFSGNTIYF

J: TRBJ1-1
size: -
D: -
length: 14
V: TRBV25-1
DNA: TGTGCCAGCAGTGACAGGGATATGAACACTGAAGCTTTCTTT
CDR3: CASSDRDMNTEAFF

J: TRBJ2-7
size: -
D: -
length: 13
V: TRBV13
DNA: TGTGCCAGCAGCTTGGGTCAGGGAGGCGAGCAGTACTTC
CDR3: CASSLGQGGEQYF

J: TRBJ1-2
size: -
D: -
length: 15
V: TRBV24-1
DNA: TGTGCCACCAGTGACCCCGGGGGGGAATCCTATGGCTACACCTTC
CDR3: CATSDPGGESYGYTF

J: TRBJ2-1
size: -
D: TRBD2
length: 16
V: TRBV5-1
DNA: TGCGCCAGCAGCCCCCCGGGACTAGCGATGAACAATGAGCAGTTCTTC
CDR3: CASSPPGLAMNNEQFF

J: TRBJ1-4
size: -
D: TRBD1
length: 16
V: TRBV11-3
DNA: TGTGCCAGCAGGCATCCTTCCGGGACAGGGGGAGAAAAACTGTTTTTT
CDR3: CASRHPSGTGGEKLFF